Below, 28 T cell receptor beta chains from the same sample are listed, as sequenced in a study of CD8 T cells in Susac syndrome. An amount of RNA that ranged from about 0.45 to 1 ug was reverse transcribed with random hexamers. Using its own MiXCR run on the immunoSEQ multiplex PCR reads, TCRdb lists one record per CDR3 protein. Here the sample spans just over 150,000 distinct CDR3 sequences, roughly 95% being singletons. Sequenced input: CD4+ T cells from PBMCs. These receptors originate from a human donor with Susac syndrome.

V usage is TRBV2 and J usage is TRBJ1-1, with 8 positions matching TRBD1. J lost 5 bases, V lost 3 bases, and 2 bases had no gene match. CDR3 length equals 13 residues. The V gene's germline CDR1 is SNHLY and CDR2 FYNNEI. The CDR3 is CASSDRGQTEAFF. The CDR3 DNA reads TGTGCCAGCAGTGACAGGGGGCAGACTGAAGCTTTCTTT.

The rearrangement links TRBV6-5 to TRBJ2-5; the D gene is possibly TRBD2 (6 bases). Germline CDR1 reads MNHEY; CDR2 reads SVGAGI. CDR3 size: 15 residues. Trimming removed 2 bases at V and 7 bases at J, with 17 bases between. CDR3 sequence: CASSYAHSGGGTQYF. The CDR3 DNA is TGTGCCAGCAGTTACGCCCATAGCGGCGGAGGGACCCAGTACTTC.

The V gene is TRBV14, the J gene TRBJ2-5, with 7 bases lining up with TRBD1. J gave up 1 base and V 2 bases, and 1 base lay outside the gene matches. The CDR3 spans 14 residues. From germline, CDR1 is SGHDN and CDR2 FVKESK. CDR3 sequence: CASSQTGAQETQYF. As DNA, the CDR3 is TGTGCCAGCAGCCAAACAGGGGCCCAAGAGACCCAGTACTTC.

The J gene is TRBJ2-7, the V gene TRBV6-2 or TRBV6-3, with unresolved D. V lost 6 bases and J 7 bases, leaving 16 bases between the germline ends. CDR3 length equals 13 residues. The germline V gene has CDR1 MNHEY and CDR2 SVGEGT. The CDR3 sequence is CASSFLLVQEQYF. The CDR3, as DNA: TGTGCCAGCAGCTTCCTCCTAGTGCAGGAGCAGTACTTC.

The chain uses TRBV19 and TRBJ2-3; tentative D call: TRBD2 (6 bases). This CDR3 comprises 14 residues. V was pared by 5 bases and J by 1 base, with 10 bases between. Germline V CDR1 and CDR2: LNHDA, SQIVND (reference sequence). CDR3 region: CASSSGVRTDTQYF. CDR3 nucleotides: TGTGCCAGTAGTTCGGGGGTCCGCACAGATACGCAGTATTTT.

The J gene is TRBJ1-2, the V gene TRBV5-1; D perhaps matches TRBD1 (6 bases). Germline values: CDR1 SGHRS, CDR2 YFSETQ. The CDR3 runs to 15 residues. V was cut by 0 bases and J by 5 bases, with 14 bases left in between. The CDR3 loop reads CASSLAPGEGYGYTF. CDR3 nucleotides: TGCGCCAGCAGCTTGGCCCCAGGGGAGGGATATGGCTACACCTTC. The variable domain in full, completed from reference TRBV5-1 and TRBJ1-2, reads KAGVTQTPRYLIKTRGQQVTLSCSPISGHRSVSWYQQTPGQGLQFLFEYFSETQRNKGNFPGRFSGRQFSNSRSEMNVSTLELGDSALYLCASSLAPGEGYGYTFGSGTRLTVV.

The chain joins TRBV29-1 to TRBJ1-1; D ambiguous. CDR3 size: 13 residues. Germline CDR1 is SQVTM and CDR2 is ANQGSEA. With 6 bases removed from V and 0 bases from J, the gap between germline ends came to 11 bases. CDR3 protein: CSVSSRLNTEAFF. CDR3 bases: TGCAGCGTATCTTCGAGACTGAACACTGAAGCTTTCTTT.

The DNA of the CDR3 is TGCAGTGCTCGCTGGGGGGAAAAACTGTTTTTT. Protein sequence: CSARWGEKLFF. The chain carries TRBV20-1 and TRBJ1-4, with a possible D match to TRBD1 (5 bases). This CDR3 contains 11 residues. CDR1 and CDR2 from the germline V gene are DFQATT and SNEGSKA (reference sequence). V lost 5 bases and J 8 bases, leaving 9 bases between the germline ends.

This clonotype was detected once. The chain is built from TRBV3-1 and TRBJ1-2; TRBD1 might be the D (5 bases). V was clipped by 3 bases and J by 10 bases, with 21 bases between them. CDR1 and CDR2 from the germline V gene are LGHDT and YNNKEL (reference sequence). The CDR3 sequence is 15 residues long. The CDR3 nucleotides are TGTGCCAGCAGCCATCGGGACCTCGCGTGGGGTTCCTACACCTTC. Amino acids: CASSHRDLAWGSYTF.

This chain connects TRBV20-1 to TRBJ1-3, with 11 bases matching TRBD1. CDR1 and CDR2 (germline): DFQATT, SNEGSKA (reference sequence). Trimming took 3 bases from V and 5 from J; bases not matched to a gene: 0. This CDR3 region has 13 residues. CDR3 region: CSARDRGRNTIYF. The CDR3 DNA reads TGCAGTGCTAGGGACAGGGGGCGAAACACCATATATTTT.

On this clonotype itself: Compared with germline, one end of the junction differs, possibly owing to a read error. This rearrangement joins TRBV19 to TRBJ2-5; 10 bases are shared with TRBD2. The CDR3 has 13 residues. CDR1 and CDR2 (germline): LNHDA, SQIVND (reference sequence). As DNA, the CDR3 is TGTGCCAGTAGTACATTGCTAGCGGGGGCCCGGCACTTC. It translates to CASSTLLAGARHF.

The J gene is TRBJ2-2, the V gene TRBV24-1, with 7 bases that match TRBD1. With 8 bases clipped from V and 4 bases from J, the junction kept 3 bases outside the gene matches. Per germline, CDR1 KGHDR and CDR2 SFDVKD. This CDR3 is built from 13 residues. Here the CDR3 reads CATKQGSTGELFF. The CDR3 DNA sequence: TGTGCCACCAAACAGGGGAGCACCGGGGAGCTGTTTTTT.

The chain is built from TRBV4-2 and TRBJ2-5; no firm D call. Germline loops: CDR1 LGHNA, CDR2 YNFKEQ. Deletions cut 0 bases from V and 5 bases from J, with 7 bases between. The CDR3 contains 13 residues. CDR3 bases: TGTGCCAGCAGCCAAGACGTCAGGGAGACCCAGTACTTC. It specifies CASSQDVRETQYF.

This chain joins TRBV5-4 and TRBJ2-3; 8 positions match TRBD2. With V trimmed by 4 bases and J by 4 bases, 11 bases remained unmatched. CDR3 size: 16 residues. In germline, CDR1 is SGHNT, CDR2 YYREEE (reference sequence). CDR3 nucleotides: TGTGCCAGCAGCGCGCAGCAAGGACTAGCCCCAGATACGCAGTATTTT. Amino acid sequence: CASSAQQGLAPDTQYF.

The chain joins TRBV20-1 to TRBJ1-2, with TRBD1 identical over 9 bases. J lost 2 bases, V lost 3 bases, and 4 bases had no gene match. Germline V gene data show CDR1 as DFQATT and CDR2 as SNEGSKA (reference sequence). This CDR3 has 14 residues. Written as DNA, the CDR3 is TGCAGTGCTAGCGAGACAGGGGGAAACTATGGCTACACCTTC. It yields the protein CSASETGGNYGYTF.

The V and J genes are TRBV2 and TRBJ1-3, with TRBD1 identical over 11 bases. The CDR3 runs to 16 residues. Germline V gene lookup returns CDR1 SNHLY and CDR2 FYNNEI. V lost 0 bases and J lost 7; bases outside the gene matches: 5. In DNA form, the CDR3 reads TGTGCCAGCAGTGAAGCGCTTCGGGACAGGGGGAACACCATATATTTT. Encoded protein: CASSEALRDRGNTIYF.

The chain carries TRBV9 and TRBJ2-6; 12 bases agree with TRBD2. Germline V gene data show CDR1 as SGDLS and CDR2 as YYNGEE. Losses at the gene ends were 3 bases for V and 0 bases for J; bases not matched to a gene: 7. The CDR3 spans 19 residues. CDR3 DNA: TGTGCCAGCAGCGCCGGACTAGCGGGGTCTAGCTCTGGGGCCAACGTCCTGACTTTC. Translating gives CASSAGLAGSSSGANVLTF.

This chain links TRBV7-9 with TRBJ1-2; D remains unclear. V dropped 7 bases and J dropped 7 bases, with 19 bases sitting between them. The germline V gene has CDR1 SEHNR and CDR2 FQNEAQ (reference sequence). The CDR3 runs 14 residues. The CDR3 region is CASNGLTAGSGYTF. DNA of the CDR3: TGTGCCAGCAACGGTCTAACTGCAGGTAGTGGCTACACCTTC.

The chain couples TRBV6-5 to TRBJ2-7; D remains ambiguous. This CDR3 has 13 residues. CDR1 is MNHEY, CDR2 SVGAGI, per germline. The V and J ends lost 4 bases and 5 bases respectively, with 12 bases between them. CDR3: CASSSGPRDEQYF. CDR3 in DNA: TGTGCCAGCAGTTCCGGGCCCCGCGACGAGCAGTACTTC.

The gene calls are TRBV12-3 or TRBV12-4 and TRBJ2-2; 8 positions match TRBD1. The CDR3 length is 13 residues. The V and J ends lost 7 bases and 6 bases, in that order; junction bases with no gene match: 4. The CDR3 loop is CASTPQGAGELFF. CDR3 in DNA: TGTGCCAGCACCCCACAGGGGGCCGGGGAGCTGTTTTTT.

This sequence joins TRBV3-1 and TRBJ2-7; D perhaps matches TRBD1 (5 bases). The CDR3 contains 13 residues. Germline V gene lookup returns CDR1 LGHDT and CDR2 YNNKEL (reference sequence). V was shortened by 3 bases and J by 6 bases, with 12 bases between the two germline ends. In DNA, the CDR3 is TGTGCCAGCAGCCATTCAAGGGGTTCCGAGCAGTACTTC. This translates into CASSHSRGSEQYF.

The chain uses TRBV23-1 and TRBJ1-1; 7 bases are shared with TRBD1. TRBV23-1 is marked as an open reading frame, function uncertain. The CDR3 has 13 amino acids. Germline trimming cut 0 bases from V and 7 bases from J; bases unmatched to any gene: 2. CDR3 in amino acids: CASSQSRTGEAFF. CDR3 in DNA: TGCGCCAGCAGTCAATCCCGGACAGGTGAAGCTTTCTTT.

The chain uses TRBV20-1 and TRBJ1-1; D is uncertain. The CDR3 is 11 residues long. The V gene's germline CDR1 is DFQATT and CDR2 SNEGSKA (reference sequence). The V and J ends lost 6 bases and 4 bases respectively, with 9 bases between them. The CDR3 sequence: CSAGEGTEAFF. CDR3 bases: TGCAGTGCCGGTGAGGGCACTGAAGCTTTCTTT.

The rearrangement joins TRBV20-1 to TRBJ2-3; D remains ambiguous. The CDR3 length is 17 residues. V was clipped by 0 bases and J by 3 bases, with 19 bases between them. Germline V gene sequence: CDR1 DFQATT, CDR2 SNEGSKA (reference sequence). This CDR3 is CSARDWARNKNTDTQYF. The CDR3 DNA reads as TGCAGTGCTAGAGATTGGGCTAGGAATAAGAATACAGATACGCAGTATTTT.

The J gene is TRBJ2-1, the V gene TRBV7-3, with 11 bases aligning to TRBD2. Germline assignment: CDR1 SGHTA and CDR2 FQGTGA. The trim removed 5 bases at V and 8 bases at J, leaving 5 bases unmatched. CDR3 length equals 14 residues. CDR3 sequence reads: CASSVSGGVDEQFF. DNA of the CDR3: TGTGCCAGCAGCGTTAGCGGGGGGGTGGATGAGCAGTTCTTC.

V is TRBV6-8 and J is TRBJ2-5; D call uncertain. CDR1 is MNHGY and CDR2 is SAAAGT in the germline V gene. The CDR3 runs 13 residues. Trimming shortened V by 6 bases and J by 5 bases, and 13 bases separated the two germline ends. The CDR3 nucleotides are TGTGCCAGCAGCCGACCCGTGGGGGAGACCCAGTACTTC. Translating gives CASSRPVGETQYF.

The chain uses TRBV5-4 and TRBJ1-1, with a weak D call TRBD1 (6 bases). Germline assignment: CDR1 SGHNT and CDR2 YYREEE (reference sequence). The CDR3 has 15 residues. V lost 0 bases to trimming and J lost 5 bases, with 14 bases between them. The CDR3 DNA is TGTGCCAGCAGCTTGGTAGGGGGACTTGGGACTGAAGCTTTCTTT. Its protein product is CASSLVGGLGTEAFF.

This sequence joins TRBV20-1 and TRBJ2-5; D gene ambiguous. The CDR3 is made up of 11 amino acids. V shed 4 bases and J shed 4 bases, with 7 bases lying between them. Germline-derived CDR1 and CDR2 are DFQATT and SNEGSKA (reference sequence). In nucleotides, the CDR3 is TGCAGTGCTAAGTTTGGAGAGACCCAGTACTTC. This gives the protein CSAKFGETQYF.